The rows below give T cell receptor beta chains drawn from one sample of a study of T cells in Graves' hyperthyroidism and ophthalmopathy. TCRdb re-derived calls from the multiplex PCR reads in MiXCR, one entry per CDR3 protein. Of around 660,000 distinct CDR3 sequences detected, over 40% appear once; the ten largest clones hold roughly 7.2%. Specimen: peripheral blood or thyroid tissue (not recorded which). The receptors stem from an adult man with Graves' disease, either hyperthyroidism or ophthalmopathy (not recorded which). Both conserved end residues are part of each CDR3. A D gene is named only where the DNA matches it firmly. Size is stated for part of the rows, as once, few or many counts, or as a class when the clone is expanded.

TRBV2,few,.,TRBJ2-5,TGTGCCAGCAGCCCGGGACTTATTGAAGAGACCCAGTACTTC,CASSPGLIEETQYF
TRBV2,.,.,TRBJ1-1,TGTGCCAGCAGCTTTTCAAACAGAAACACTGAAGCTTTCTTT,CASSFSNRNTEAFF
TRBV6-5,few,TRBD2,TRBJ2-7,TGTGCCACCAGGACTAGCGGCCTCTACGAGCAGTACTTC,CATRTSGLYEQYF
TRBV7-9,many,.,TRBJ1-6,TGTGCCAGCAGCTTAAGGGGCCCCAATTCACCCCTCCACTTT,CASSLRGPNSPLHF
TRBV29-1,many,.,TRBJ1-1,TGCAGCGCAGACCAAGGACCGAACACTGAAGCTTTCTTT,CSADQGPNTEAFF
TRBV10-2,many,.,TRBJ2-6,TGCGCCAGCAGTGACGCGACAGTCTCTGGGGCCAACGTCCTGACTTTC,CASSDATVSGANVLTF
TRBV3-1,.,.,TRBJ2-7,TGTGCCTGCAGCCAAGATCGTCGGGAGCAGTACTTC,CACSQDRREQYF
TRBV13,.,TRBD2,TRBJ2-7,TGTGCCAGCAGCCCCCGTGGTAGCGGGCGATCCTACGAGCAGTACTTC,CASSPRGSGRSYEQYF
TRBV6-6,few,.,TRBJ1-2,TGTGCCAGCAGTGAAAAGGGCACTGGCTACACCTTC,CASSEKGTGYTF
TRBV9,many,.,TRBJ1-2,TGTGCCAGCAGCGTAGGGGGGAGAACCTATGGCTACACCTTC,CASSVGGRTYGYTF
TRBV29-1,.,TRBD1,TRBJ1-1,TGCAGCGTTAGGGACAGGGCTGAAGCTTTCTTT,CSVRDRAEAFF
TRBV27,.,.,TRBJ1-6,TGTGCCAGCAGTTTATGGACCAATAATTCACCCCTCCACTTT,CASSLWTNNSPLHF
TRBV5-1,many,TRBD1,TRBJ1-5,TGCGCCAGCAGCCCGGGACAGGGGAGAAATCAGCCCCAGCATTTT,CASSPGQGRNQPQHF
TRBV20-1,.,TRBD2,TRBJ2-7,TGCAGTGCCACCAGACTAGCGGGGAACGGCGAGCAGTACTTC,CSATRLAGNGEQYF
TRBV6-1,.,.,TRBJ1-3,TGTGCCAGCAGTGAAAGTACAGCCTCTGGAAACACCATATATTTT,CASSESTASGNTIYF
TRBV19,few,.,TRBJ1-1,TGTGCCAGTCGGGCTACTATGAACACTGAAGCTTTCTTT,CASRATMNTEAFF
TRBV7-9,.,.,TRBJ2-5,TGTGCCAGCGGCCCTTCCGCGGTGTACCAAGAGACCCAGTACTTC,CASGPSAVYQETQYF
TRBV7-8,many,.,TRBJ1-2,TGTGCCAGCAGCTTAGGCTCAGGGGCTGGCTACACCTTC,CASSLGSGAGYTF
TRBV25-1,.,.,TRBJ1-1,TGTACCAGCTCTCGGAACACTGAAGCTGTCTTT,CTSSRNTEAVF
TRBV24-1,many,.,TRBJ1-2,TGTGCCACCAGTGATTTAGGGGTAAACTATGGCTACACCTTC,CATSDLGVNYGYTF
TRBV20-1,.,.,TRBJ1-2,TGCAGTGCTGTCCGCCCGGGAGGCTATGGCTACACCTTC,CSAVRPGGYGYTF
TRBV7-9,many,TRBD1,TRBJ1-1,TGTGCCAGCAGCCGGGGACAGGGGCGATACACTGAAGCTTTCTTT,CASSRGQGRYTEAFF
TRBV7-6,.,TRBD1,TRBJ1-6,TGTGCCAGCAGCTGGGGGGACAGGAGCTCCTATAATTCACCCCTCCACTTT,CASSWGDRSSYNSPLHF
TRBV7-8,once,TRBD1,TRBJ1-2,TGTGCCAGCAGCGGCCCGGACAGGGACTATGGCTACACCTTC,CASSGPDRDYGYTF
TRBV6-1,few,.,TRBJ1-5,TGTGCCAGCAGTGAAAGGGAGATTCAGCCCCAGCATTTT,CASSEREIQPQHF
TRBV20-1,.,TRBD1,TRBJ1-6,TGCAGCTCCCTGGGGACAGCATATAATTCACCCCTCCACTTT,CSSLGTAYNSPLHF
TRBV7-9,.,.,TRBJ1-2,TGTGCCAGCAACACGGCGGGGGTGAGCGGCTATGGCTACACCTTC,CASNTAGVSGYGYTF
TRBV24-1,many,.,TRBJ1-2,TGTGCCACCAGTGATTTGAGCGATGGCTACACCTTC,CATSDLSDGYTF
TRBV25-1,.,.,TRBJ1-4,TGTGCCAGCAGTGCCATTGGGGCCGCAACTAATGAAAAACTGTTTTTT,CASSAIGAATNEKLFF
TRBV6-1,.,.,TRBJ2-7,TGTGCCAGCAGTGAATGGAGAGCCACGAGCTCCTACGAGCAGTACTTC,CASSEWRATSSYEQYF
TRBV6-6,.,TRBD1,TRBJ2-2,TGTGCCAGCAGTTACTGGACAGGGATTATAGACGGGGAGCTGTTTTTT,CASSYWTGIIDGELFF
TRBV19,.,.,TRBJ2-2,TGTGCCAGTAACGGCCGGCGAACCGGGGAGCTGTTTTTT,CASNGRRTGELFF
TRBV6-5,.,.,TRBJ1-1,TGTGCCAGCAGTTATTCGGGTCAGGGGAACACTGAAGCTTTCTTT,CASSYSGQGNTEAFF
TRBV15,many,.,TRBJ1-3,TGTGCCACCAGCAGACGGGGAGAAACTGGAAACACCATATATTTT,CATSRRGETGNTIYF
TRBV6-6,few,.,TRBJ2-7,TGTGCCAGCAGGGAGGCCCCCGTGTACGAGCAGTACTTC,CASREAPVYEQYF
TRBV7-3,many,.,TRBJ2-5,TGTGCCAGCAGCTCGGACACCCAAAAGACCCAGTACTTC,CASSSDTQKTQYF
TRBV7-2,few,TRBD2,TRBJ2-7,TGTGCCAGCAGCTTACTTAGCGGGAGAAATGGGGAGCAGTACTTC,CASSLLSGRNGEQYF
TRBV29-1,.,.,TRBJ2-7,TGCAGCGGACTGACGGGTAACGGCGACGAGCAGTACTTC,CSGLTGNGDEQYF
TRBV7-2,few,.,TRBJ1-1,TGTGCCAGCAGCCAAGATTCAATCGGGAGCACTGAAGCTTTCTTT,CASSQDSIGSTEAFF
TRBV29-1,once,.,TRBJ1-1,TGCAGCGTTCGGGGGGATTACACTGAAGCTTTCTTT,CSVRGDYTEAFF
TRBV7-8,.,.,TRBJ2-6,TGTGCCAGCAGCTTAGCGAAGCCCTCTGGGGCCAACGTCCTGACTTTC,CASSLAKPSGANVLTF
TRBV19,.,.,TRBJ1-4,TGTGCCAGTAGTACCCGACAGTCTAATGAAAAACTGTTTTTT,CASSTRQSNEKLFF